The 15 T cell receptor beta chains in this list originate from one sample, sequenced in a study of T cells in Graves' hyperthyroidism and ophthalmopathy. TCR beta CDR3 regions were amplified from RNA transcripts. A set of HTBI primers served as the primers for a first-round RT-PCR of the TCR CDR3. TCRdb reanalysed the multiplex PCR reads using MiXCR and keeps one entry per CDR3 protein. The data contain hundreds of thousands of distinct CDR3 sequences, more than 11% of them singletons. Sequenced: blood. Source of these receptors: a woman aged 30 to 39 with Graves' hyperthyroidism that later progressed to Graves' ophthalmopathy.

This clonotype showed up many times. This chain links TRBV18 with TRBJ2-5; tentative D call: TRBD1 (5 bases). In germline, CDR1 is KGHSH, CDR2 LQKENI. The V and J ends lost 2 bases and 5 bases respectively, with 9 bases between them. The CDR3 has 13 residues. For the CDR3, the DNA is TGTGCCAGCTCACCAAGGGGTAGGGAGACCCAGTACTTC. Translated: CASSPRGRETQYF.

At least ten counts were recorded for this clonotype. The CDR3 sequence is CAWGLPGTAYEQYF. DNA for the CDR3: TGTGCCTGGGGTCTTCCCGGGACAGCCTACGAGCAGTACTTC. The V gene is TRBV30, the J gene TRBJ2-7, with 7 nucleotides matching TRBD1. The CDR3 has 14 amino acids. Trimming took 5 bases from V and 2 from J; bases not matched to a gene: 9. Per the germline V gene, CDR1 is GTSNPN and CDR2 is SVGIG (reference sequence).

This clonotype was counted many times. In DNA form, the CDR3 reads TGTGCCAGCAGTTCATGGGACAGTACTATCGATCAGCCCCAGCATTTT. Its translation is CASSSWDSTIDQPQHF. The chain recombines TRBV12-3 or TRBV12-4 with TRBJ1-5; 7 bases are a match to TRBD1. J was trimmed by 5 bases and V by 4 bases; bases with no gene match: 11. There are 16 residues in the CDR3.

This clonotype was seen at least ten times. The chain recombines TRBV27 with TRBJ2-7; the D gene is possibly TRBD2 (5 bases). Germline values: CDR1 MNHEY, CDR2 SMNVEV (reference sequence). V was shortened by 2 bases and J by 4 bases, with 9 bases between the two germline ends. The CDR3 contains 13 residues. The CDR3 protein is CASSLAGLYEQYF. For the CDR3, the DNA is TGTGCCAGCAGTTTAGCCGGACTTTACGAGCAGTACTTC.

This clonotype was found a few times. Because it lacks the conserved phenylalanine or tryptophan at the end, this CDR3 is likely a read error. The chain employs TRBV7-9 and TRBJ1-6, with D hard to call. This CDR3 has 12 residues. V dropped 4 bases and J dropped 5 bases, with 3 bases sitting between them. The V gene's germline CDR1 is SEHNR and CDR2 FQNEAQ (reference sequence). CDR3 nucleotide sequence: TGTGCCAGCAGCTACGATAATTCACCCCTCCACTTA. Encoded protein: CASSYDNSPLHL.

This clonotype was seen many times. The rearrangement uses TRBV7-6 and TRBJ2-1; 7 nucleotides line up with TRBD2. V gave up 4 bases and J gave up 10 bases; unmatched junction bases: 7. The germline gives CDR1 SGHVS, CDR2 FNYEAQ. The CDR3 has 13 residues. The DNA for the CDR3 is TGTGCCAGCAGCTGGGGGACTATAGAAGAGCAGTTCTTC. Translating gives CASSWGTIEEQFF.

This clonotype showed up many times. The chain joins TRBV13 to TRBJ1-4; 7 nucleotides match TRBD1. V was clipped by 5 bases and J by 8 bases; unmatched bases: 5. From germline, CDR1 is PRHDT and CDR2 FYEKMQ (reference sequence). This CDR3 contains 13 residues. This chain's CDR3 is CASSPTGVEKLFF. The CDR3 DNA reads TGTGCCAGCAGCCCAACAGGGGTAGAAAAACTGTTTTTT.

V gene TRBV20-1 combines with J gene TRBJ1-2, with D perhaps matching TRBD1 (5 bases). CDR1 is DFQATT, CDR2 SNEGSKA, per germline (reference sequence). V lost 8 bases and J lost 8, with 21 bases in between. This CDR3 region has 13 residues. The CDR3 loop reads CSSPGGRGRGYTF. In nucleotides, the CDR3 is TGCAGTTCCCCCGGGGGTCGGGGCCGGGGCTACACCTTC.

The table lists this clonotype with a few counts. The chain links TRBV30 to TRBJ1-3; D ambiguous. The V gene's germline CDR1 is GTSNPN and CDR2 SVGIG (reference sequence). V gave up 1 base and J gave up 4 bases, with 11 bases separating them. The CDR3 is 14 residues long. This chain's CDR3 is CAWSGVPDGNTIYF. The CDR3 DNA follows: TGTGCCTGGAGTGGGGTTCCCGACGGAAACACCATATATTTT.

The sample holds a few counts of this clonotype. V is TRBV5-8 and J is TRBJ2-5; D tentatively reads TRBD1 or TRBD2 (5 bases each). V shed 3 bases and J shed 1 base, with 7 bases lying between them. The CDR3 is 13 amino acids. CDR1 and CDR2 (germline): SGHTS, YDEGEE. The CDR3 region has the DNA TGTGCCAGCAGCTGGGGGATCCAAGAGACCCAGTACTTC. This gives the protein CASSWGIQETQYF. Full variable domain (outside the CDR3, taken from reference TRBV5-8 and TRBJ2-5): EAGVTQSPTHLIKTRGQQATLRCSPISGHTSVYWYQQALGLGLQFLLWYDEGEERNRGNFPPRFSGRQFPNYSSELNVNALELEDSALYLCASSWGIQETQYFGPGTRLLVL.

In its sample, this clonotype was seen many times. The chain couples TRBV3-1 to TRBJ1-5; tentatively, D is TRBD1 (6 bases). Trimming pared 4 bases from V and 8 bases from J, leaving 15 bases between. Germline CDR1 is LGHDT and CDR2 is YNNKEL (reference sequence). The CDR3 spans 14 residues. The CDR3 DNA follows: TGTGCCAGCAGCCTCCAGGGGCGGGGAAAGCCCCAGCATTTT. This sequence encodes CASSLQGRGKPQHF. The entire variable domain, with the rest obtained from reference TRBV3-1 and TRBJ1-5, is as follows: DTAVSQTPKYLVTQMGNDKSIKCEQNLGHDTMYWYKQDSKKFLKIMFSYNNKELIINETVPNRFSPKSPDKAHLNLHINSLELGDSAVYFCASSLQGRGKPQHFGDGTRLSIL.

Ten or more counts support this clonotype. The genes are TRBV10-3 and TRBJ1-4; perhaps TRBD1 as D (5 bases). Trimming removed 5 bases at V and 13 bases at J, with 23 bases between. The CDR3 covers 15 residues. Germline lookup yields CDR1 ENHRY and CDR2 SYGVKD. The CDR3 coding sequence is TGTGCCATCAGTCCCGAGTATATCGTGGCTCAGGGACTGTTTTTT. This gives the protein CAISPEYIVAQGLFF.

This clonotype showed up just a few times. This chain joins TRBV12-3 or TRBV12-4 and TRBJ2-4, with unresolved D. V gave up 2 bases and J gave up 0 bases, with 5 bases separating them. The length of the CDR3 is 14 residues. DNA for the CDR3: TGTGCCAGCAGTTTAAACCTAGCCAAAAACATTCAGTACTTC. It yields the protein CASSLNLAKNIQYF.

Concerning this clonotype itself: A much more abundant neighbour one base away suggests this may be a read error. V and J are TRBV5-5 and TRBJ2-1; D is possibly TRBD2 (5 bases). The germline V gene has CDR1 SGHKS and CDR2 YYEKEE (reference sequence). This CDR3 has 14 residues. CDR3: CANSPRESYNEQFF. CDR3 bases: TGTGCCAACAGCCCCCGGGAATCCTACAATGAGCAGTTCTTC.

This clonotype was found a few times. This sequence joins TRBV6-1 and TRBJ1-5, with D possibly matching TRBD1 (5 bases). Germline CDR1 and CDR2: MNHNS and SASEGT. The CDR3 has 16 residues. V was trimmed by 6 bases and J by 0 bases, leaving 15 bases between them. The DNA for the CDR3 is TGTGCCAGCAGGACCCGTGGGGGAGCTAGCAATCAGCCCCAGCATTTT. Its translation is CASRTRGGASNQPQHF.